This T cell receptor beta chain appears in the sequencing data of a study of blood T cell repertoires in COVID-19. Study-level information: The United States, Italy and Spain supplied acute and convalescent COVID-19 samples. T cells, B-cell-depleted T cells, or PBMCs provided the cDNA or gDNA that served as material.

The germline V gene encodes CDR1 MNHNY and CDR2 SVGAGI (reference sequence). V was clipped by 6 bases and J by 6 bases, with 9 bases between them. The CDR3 extends over 12 amino acids. This clone has just a few counts. Per the original methods: Estimated nucleated cell counts came from reference gene primer amplification. Assay used: immunoSEQ multiplex PCR; TCRdb lists only in-frame clones, some missing. V and J calls and clone size are copied from that table; D and trimming were computed from the DNA. The table includes about 170,000 clones, approximately 86% detected once. The chain recombines TRBV6-6 with TRBJ1-5, with TRBD1 as a possible D gene (5 bases). This receptor was taken from an elderly man with COVID-19, enrolled during active disease. Sequenced material: peripheral blood. The CDR3 region has the DNA TGTGCCAGCAGGTCAGGGATTCAGCCCCAGCATTTT. It encodes CASRSGIQPQHF.